The rows below give T cell receptor beta chains drawn from one sample of a study of control samples from healthy donors and cancer patients. TCRdb's table, derived via immunoSEQ multiplex PCR, lists solely in-frame clones and lacks some. The table shows 150,000 to 200,000 clones, with about 87% occurring only once. Sequencing used blood. These receptors all stem from a young man in good health. CDR3s include the opening cysteine and the closing phenylalanine or tryptophan. Clone size is stated in some rows and not others, as once, few, many or a class when expanded.

J gene: TRBJ2-1; V gene: TRBV9; clone size: -; CDR3 protein: CASSVGTSVYNEQFF
J gene: TRBJ1-2; V gene: TRBV5-4; clone size: -; CDR3 protein: CASQRAASGYGYTF
J gene: TRBJ2-2; V gene: TRBV12-5; clone size: -; CDR3 protein: CASGGTLGGMEPGELFF
J gene: TRBJ1-3; V gene: TRBV10-3; clone size: -; CDR3 protein: CASLGYSGNTIYF
J gene: TRBJ1-5; V gene: TRBV7-2; clone size: -; CDR3 protein: CASSPGGQPQHF
J gene: TRBJ1-4; V gene: TRBV2; clone size: -; CDR3 protein: CASKEGATNEKLFF
J gene: TRBJ2-7; V gene: TRBV5-5; clone size: -; CDR3 protein: CASSSTAREQYF
J gene: TRBJ2-1; V gene: TRBV5-1; clone size: -; CDR3 protein: CASSADSSYNEQFF
J gene: TRBJ2-1; V gene: TRBV12-3/TRBV12-4; clone size: -; CDR3 protein: CASSPSHEQFF
J gene: TRBJ1-1; V gene: TRBV11-2; clone size: -; CDR3 protein: CASSLGGPNTEAFF
J gene: TRBJ2-7; V gene: TRBV7-6; clone size: -; CDR3 protein: CASSLTKVHEQYF
J gene: TRBJ2-7; V gene: TRBV3-1/TRBV3-2; clone size: -; CDR3 protein: CASSSAGTGSREQYF
J gene: TRBJ1-1; V gene: TRBV18; clone size: -; CDR3 protein: CASSPERDEAFF
J gene: TRBJ1-6; V gene: TRBV27; clone size: few; CDR3 protein: CASSPRQGSSYNSPLHF
J gene: TRBJ2-3; V gene: TRBV7-6; clone size: -; CDR3 protein: CASSPQGSLSTDTQYF
J gene: TRBJ2-5; V gene: TRBV7-9; clone size: many; CDR3 protein: CASHARAGSGETQYF
J gene: TRBJ2-1; V gene: TRBV7-3; clone size: -; CDR3 protein: CASSPGLAGENEQFF
J gene: TRBJ2-7; V gene: TRBV11-2; clone size: -; CDR3 protein: CASSPTSEQYF
J gene: TRBJ2-7; V gene: TRBV7-9; clone size: once; CDR3 protein: CASSLRYEQYF
J gene: TRBJ2-1; V gene: TRBV7-8; clone size: -; CDR3 protein: CASSQRQGVNEQFF
J gene: TRBJ1-1; V gene: TRBV12-5; clone size: once; CDR3 protein: CASGPGTGVDTEAFF
J gene: TRBJ2-6; V gene: TRBV10-3; clone size: once; CDR3 protein: CAISWVASGANVLTF
J gene: TRBJ1-1; V gene: TRBV5-1; clone size: -; CDR3 protein: CASSLDTEAFF
J gene: TRBJ1-5; V gene: TRBV28; clone size: -; CDR3 protein: CASSRQGNSNQPQHF
J gene: TRBJ2-6; V gene: TRBV28; clone size: -; CDR3 protein: CASLVSGANVLTF
J gene: TRBJ2-7; V gene: TRBV15; clone size: -; CDR3 protein: CATSRDSGGFGYEQYF
J gene: TRBJ2-7; V gene: TRBV6-6; clone size: -; CDR3 protein: CASRWDFYEQYF
J gene: TRBJ2-2; V gene: TRBV27; clone size: -; CDR3 protein: CASSPNTGELFF
J gene: TRBJ2-5; V gene: TRBV6-5; clone size: -; CDR3 protein: CASSSRDSEQETQYF
J gene: TRBJ2-2; V gene: TRBV20-1; clone size: -; CDR3 protein: CSASASAGANTGELFF
J gene: TRBJ1-1; V gene: TRBV7-6; clone size: -; CDR3 protein: CASSLTTQMMTEAFF
J gene: TRBJ1-2; V gene: TRBV2; clone size: -; CDR3 protein: CASSLTGGYGYTF
J gene: TRBJ2-7; V gene: TRBV12-3/TRBV12-4; clone size: -; CDR3 protein: CASSLEPAGEQYF
J gene: TRBJ2-4; V gene: TRBV11-2; clone size: -; CDR3 protein: CASSLDLPGTGKYF
J gene: TRBJ1-3; V gene: TRBV2; clone size: -; CDR3 protein: CASSEAGRASSGNTIYF
J gene: TRBJ1-5; V gene: TRBV5-5; clone size: -; CDR3 protein: CASSSDRAQPQHF
J gene: TRBJ1-2; V gene: TRBV6-5; clone size: once; CDR3 protein: CASSYEGAGGYTF
J gene: TRBJ2-1; V gene: TRBV3-1/TRBV3-2; clone size: few; CDR3 protein: CASRGRWGGNYEQFF
J gene: TRBJ1-4; V gene: TRBV7-9; clone size: -; CDR3 protein: CASSLEAPAGKLFF
J gene: TRBJ1-1; V gene: TRBV19; clone size: -; CDR3 protein: CAAKGLGSTEAFF
J gene: TRBJ2-5; V gene: TRBV10-2; clone size: -; CDR3 protein: CASSSERRETQYF
J gene: TRBJ1-3; V gene: TRBV12-3/TRBV12-4; clone size: few; CDR3 protein: CAGRVENTIYF
J gene: TRBJ1-5; V gene: TRBV18; clone size: -; CDR3 protein: CASSPPRQGAVNQPQHF
J gene: TRBJ2-7; V gene: TRBV5-8; clone size: -; CDR3 protein: CASSIGLLPEQYF
J gene: TRBJ1-4; V gene: TRBV6-5; clone size: -; CDR3 protein: CASSYSSQGIEKLFF
J gene: TRBJ1-1; V gene: TRBV11-3; clone size: -; CDR3 protein: CASSSEFTEAFF